This is a list of T cell receptor beta chains from one sample in a study of blood T cell repertoires in COVID-19. Sequencing was performed with immunoSEQ multiplex PCR; in TCRdb, only in-frame clones are kept and a portion is missing. This table holds a few hundred thousand clones, around nine tenths found once. Material for sequencing was PBMCs or T cells enriched from blood (not recorded which). The receptors originated from a man aged 25-45 years who had recovered from COVID-19. Both conserved end residues are part of each CDR3. D genes are given only for firm matches. Clone size is shown for a subset of rows, as once, few, many or a class of expanded clone.

TRBJ1-2 NA TRBV3-1/TRBV3-2 NA CASSHPKGGSYGYTF TGTGCCAGCAGCCACCCGAAAGGCGGATCATATGGCTACACCTTC
TRBJ2-4 NA TRBV18 NA CASSPAGRLAKNIQYF TGTGCCAGCTCACCGGCAGGGAGGTTGGCCAAAAACATTCAGTACTTC
TRBJ2-7 NA TRBV6-1 NA CASSERAGASYEQYF TGTGCCAGCAGTGAGAGGGCGGGCGCCTCCTACGAGCAGTACTTC
TRBJ2-3 TRBD2 TRBV7-8 NA CASSLAPGTSGGPSTDTQYF TGTGCCAGCAGCTTAGCACCGGGAACTAGCGGGGGCCCTAGCACAGATACGCAGTATTTT
TRBJ1-5 NA TRBV28 NA CASYSIQPQHF TGTGCCAGCTACTCGATTCAGCCCCAGCATTTT
TRBJ1-6 NA TRBV19 NA CASTPRRTNSPLHF TGTGCCAGTACCCCCCGGAGGACGAATTCACCCCTCCACTTT
TRBJ1-1 NA TRBV7-9 NA CASSLDAGEAFF TGTGCCAGCAGCTTAGACGCAGGTGAAGCTTTCTTT
TRBJ1-2 NA TRBV5-6 NA CASSLAGQAGTQIMGYTF TGTGCCAGCAGCTTGGCCGGTCAGGCGGGGACTCAAATAATGGGCTACACCTTC
TRBJ1-5 NA TRBV19 NA CASSMRRVQPQHF TGTGCCAGTAGTATGAGGAGAGTGCAGCCCCAGCATTTT
TRBJ2-5 NA TRBV18 NA CASSPSGETQYF TGTGCCAGCTCACCGAGTGGAGAGACCCAGTACTTC
TRBJ1-5 TRBD1 TRBV6-5 NA CASSYSGQSNQPQHF TGTGCCAGCAGTTACTCGGGACAGAGCAATCAGCCCCAGCATTTT
TRBJ2-6 NA TRBV27 NA CASSPYQGTGANVLTF TGTGCCAGCAGTCCTTACCAGGGGACTGGGGCCAACGTCCTGACTTTC
TRBJ1-5 TRBD1 TRBV19 NA CASSKGTANQPQHF TGTGCCAGTAGTAAAGGGACAGCCAATCAGCCCCAGCATTTT
TRBJ2-3 TRBD2 TRBV5-4 NA CASSLGTSGGAGDTQYF TGTGCCAGCAGCTTGGGGACTAGCGGGGGGGCCGGAGATACGCAGTATTTT
TRBJ1-3 NA TRBV28 NA CASSDQGSGNTIYF TGTGCCAGCAGTGATCAGGGGTCTGGAAACACCATATATTTT
TRBJ1-4 TRBD1 TRBV5-1 NA CASSTGQGAGNEKLFF TGCGCCAGCAGCACTGGACAGGGGGCGGGTAATGAAAAACTGTTTTTT
TRBJ1-4 TRBD1 TRBV2 few CASMWGTGDEKLFF TGTGCCAGCATGTGGGGGACAGGGGATGAAAAACTGTTTTTT
TRBJ2-7 TRBD1 TRBV15 NA CATSVNRGYGEQYF TGTGCCACCAGCGTCAACAGGGGTTACGGCGAGCAGTACTTC
TRBJ1-2 TRBD1 TRBV7-9 NA CASSQGQGPNYGYTF TGTGCCAGCAGTCAGGGACAGGGGCCTAACTATGGCTACACCTTC
TRBJ2-4 TRBD2 TRBV11-2 NA CASSAGLAGELAKNIQYF TGTGCCAGCAGCGCGGGACTAGCGGGGGAACTAGCCAAAAACATTCAGTACTTC
TRBJ2-1 TRBD2 TRBV15 NA CATSRPLAGPSYNEQFF TGTGCCACCAGCCGCCCACTAGCGGGGCCCTCCTACAATGAGCAGTTCTTC
TRBJ2-7 TRBD2 TRBV6-5 NA CASKGSGGYEQYF TGTGCCAGCAAGGGTAGCGGGGGCTACGAGCAGTACTTC
TRBJ2-3 NA TRBV19 NA CASSIVAGVTDTQYF TGTGCCAGTAGTATAGTGGCGGGTGTAACAGATACGCAGTATTTT
TRBJ2-7 TRBD1 TRBV27 NA CASSPGTGGYEQYF TGTGCCAGCAGTCCCGGGACAGGGGGGTACGAGCAGTACTTC
TRBJ1-4 NA TRBV28 NA CASVSIIETNEKLFF TGTGCCAGCGTATCTATCATCGAAACTAATGAAAAACTGTTTTTT
TRBJ1-2 TRBD1 TRBV28 NA CASSPTRGTGYGYTF TGTGCCAGCAGTCCTACCCGGGGGACAGGGTACGGCTACACCTTC
TRBJ2-3 TRBD1 TRBV6-5 NA CASGEQGNTQYF TGTGCCAGCGGAGAACAGGGGAATACGCAGTATTTT
TRBJ1-1 NA TRBV30 NA CAWSLDRITEAFF TGTGCCTGGAGTTTGGACAGAATAACCGAAGCTTTCTTT
TRBJ2-3 NA TRBV7-9 NA CASSFTGRGKPTDTQYF TGTGCCAGCAGCTTTACAGGGAGAGGGAAACCCACAGATACGCAGTATTTT
TRBJ2-5 TRBD1 TRBV14 NA CASSQDQARTGGGTQYF TGTGCCAGCAGCCAAGACCAAGCCAGGACAGGGGGTGGGACCCAGTACTTC
TRBJ1-2 NA TRBV2 NA CASSEVLEVSGYTF TGTGCCAGCAGTGAGGTGTTAGAAGTAAGTGGCTACACCTTC
TRBJ1-5 TRBD1 TRBV4-2 NA CASSQEGQGSGQPQHF TGTGCCAGCAGCCAAGAAGGACAGGGCTCCGGTCAGCCCCAGCATTTT
TRBJ2-7 NA TRBV2 NA CASSDAYEQYF TGTGCCAGCAGTGACGCCTACGAGCAGTACTTC
TRBJ2-5 NA TRBV19 once CASSIVGGRETQYF TGTGCCAGTAGTATTGTGGGGGGAAGAGAGACCCAGTACTTC
TRBJ1-3 TRBD1 TRBV15 NA CATSRDRATGGNTIYF TGTGCCACCAGCAGAGATCGCGCGACAGGGGGAAACACCATATATTTT
TRBJ2-3 TRBD2 TRBV9 NA CASSVWGLGDADTQYF TGTGCCAGCAGCGTGTGGGGACTAGGAGATGCAGATACGCAGTATTTT
TRBJ1-2 TRBD1 TRBV14 NA CASSHDRADGYTF TGTGCCAGCAGCCACGACAGGGCCGATGGCTACACCTTC
TRBJ2-1 NA TRBV7-9 NA CASSSRTRRVKNEQFF TGTGCCAGCAGCTCCCGGACACGACGAGTGAAGAATGAGCAGTTCTTC
TRBJ2-7 TRBD1 TRBV2 NA CASSEYTGTAHF TGTGCCAGCAGTGAATATACGGGGACAGCACACTTC
TRBJ2-7 NA TRBV18 NA CASSSRDINTYEQYF TGTGCCAGCTCATCTCGGGACATCAATACCTACGAGCAGTACTTC
TRBJ2-7 TRBD1 TRBV5-4 once CASSSGTVSYEQYF TGTGCCAGCAGCTCGGGGACAGTCTCCTACGAGCAGTACTTC